This TCR beta chain stems from a study of blood T cells in healthy people across ages. This clonotype was seen a few times. A sample-barcoded 5' primer and a J-beta primer mix were used in a second PCR of roughly 6 to 11 cycles. Each CDR3 protein gets one entry after TCRdb re-called the 5' RACE reads with MiXCR. Seen here are more than 800,000 distinct CDR3 sequences, 40% to 50% observed once, and the top ten hold about 19%. Germline V gene lookup returns CDR1 MNHEY and CDR2 SVGEGT. V lost 5 bases and J lost 5, with 6 bases in between. The CDR3 loop spans 11 amino acids. The sequencing sample was made of blood. V and J are TRBV6-2 or TRBV6-3 and TRBJ1-1; no firm D call. This receptor was obtained from a woman aged 55-69 years in good health. CDR3 loop: CASSPETEAFF. The CDR3 DNA is TGTGCCAGCAGTCCGGAGACTGAAGCTTTCTTT.